Listed here are 28 T cell receptor beta chains from one sample, sequenced in a study of shared clonotypes between healthy human individuals. The table came from immunoSEQ multiplex PCR; TCRdb's copy has only in-frame clones and leaves some out. The sample lists millions of clones; over 85% were seen once. The sequenced sample was naive CD4+ T cells from PBMCs. Subset meaning: CD45RA+ positively selected. These receptors all stem from a man younger than 30 in good health. Some clones in this sample may be carry-over from other donors' samples.

On this clone: At the DNA level, this CDR3 is encoded by other sequences in the same sample as well. The rearrangement uses TRBV7-9 and TRBJ2-5, with 7 bases matching TRBD1. CDR3 length equals 14 residues. In germline, CDR1 is SEHNR, CDR2 FQNEAQ (reference sequence). J lost 4 bases, V lost 5 bases, and 7 bases had no gene match. CDR3 in amino acids: CASSLRQGGETQYF. The CDR3 DNA is TGTGCCAGCAGCCTACGACAGGGTGGAGAGACCCAGTACTTC.

V is TRBV19 and J is TRBJ2-5; 9 nucleotides match TRBD1. The CDR3 totals 15 residues. The germline V gene has CDR1 LNHDA and CDR2 SQIVND (reference sequence). J was trimmed by 4 bases and V by 4 bases; bases with no gene match: 7. The CDR3 protein is CASSSGQGSGETQYF. The CDR3 DNA follows: TGTGCCAGTAGTAGCGGACAGGGGAGTGGAGAGACCCAGTACTTC.

Of note for this clone: This specimen includes other DNA sequences encoding the same CDR3. The chain is built from TRBV15 and TRBJ1-5; D is undetermined. The CDR3 contains 12 residues. V lost 1 base, J lost 4 bases, and 2 bases lay in between. Per the germline V gene, CDR1 is LNHNV and CDR2 is YYDKDF (reference sequence). CDR3 in amino acids: CATSRANQPQHF. CDR3 bases: TGTGCCACCAGCAGAGCGAATCAGCCCCAGCATTTT.

The chain is built from TRBV7-9 and TRBJ2-1; no definite D call. V dropped 5 bases and J dropped 1 base, with 18 bases sitting between them. This CDR3 has 17 amino acids. Germline-derived CDR1 and CDR2 are SEHNR and FQNEAQ (reference sequence). This chain's CDR3 is CASSTQHSLGSYNEQFF. Here the CDR3 DNA reads TGTGCCAGCAGCACCCAGCACTCCCTAGGGTCCTACAATGAGCAGTTCTTC.

Details on this clone: This sample also contains other DNA sequences that code for the same CDR3. V usage is TRBV5-1 and J usage is TRBJ2-5; the D gene is possibly TRBD2 (5 bases). The CDR3 has 12 amino acids. CDR1 and CDR2 (germline): SGHRS, YFSETQ. With 3 bases removed from V and 4 bases from J, the gap between germline ends came to 7 bases. CDR3 DNA: TGCGCCAGCAGCTCGGCGGGAGAGACCCAGTACTTC. Residues: CASSSAGETQYF.

This chain joins TRBV7-2 and TRBJ2-6, with a possible D match to TRBD1 (7 bases). The CDR3 covers 15 residues. The germline gives CDR1 SGHTA, CDR2 FQGNSA. Trimming cost V 5 bases and J 4 bases, with 12 bases left between them. DNA of the CDR3: TGTGCCAGCAGCCCAGGGGGGCTCGGGGCCAACGTCCTGACTTTC. It encodes CASSPGGLGANVLTF. Together with reference TRBV7-2 and TRBJ2-6, the CDR3 gives the full variable domain: GAGVSQSPSNKVTEKGKDVELRCDPISGHTALYWYRQSLGQGLEFLIYFQGNSAPDKSGLPSDRFSAERTGGSVSTLTIQRTQQEDSAVYLCASSPGGLGANVLTFGAGSRLTVL.

This chain uses TRBV4-1 with TRBJ1-5; possibly TRBD1 for D (6 bases). Germline lookup yields CDR1 MGHRA and CDR2 YSYEKL. Deletions cut 2 bases from V and 6 bases from J, with 14 bases between. The CDR3 consists of 15 residues. The CDR3: CASSQSEGGAQPQHF. In nucleotides, the CDR3 is TGCGCCAGCAGCCAATCAGAAGGGGGTGCTCAGCCCCAGCATTTT.

The chain combines TRBV15 with TRBJ1-5; no clear D gene. The CDR3 sequence is 17 residues long. The ends were cut back, 2 bases at V and 1 base at J, with 15 bases in the middle. Per the germline V gene, CDR1 is LNHNV and CDR2 is YYDKDF (reference sequence). As DNA, the CDR3 is TGTGCCACCAGCAGACCTCTGGTTCTTGGGAGCAATCAGCCCCAGCATTTT. Protein sequence: CATSRPLVLGSNQPQHF. Drawing the rest from reference TRBV15 and TRBJ1-5, the complete variable domain is DAMVIQNPRYQVTQFGKPVTLSCSQTLNHNVMYWYQQKSSQAPKLLFHYYDKDFNNEADTPDNFQSRRPNTSFCFLDIRSPGLGDTAMYLCATSRPLVLGSNQPQHFGDGTRLSIL.

The V call is TRBV6-1, the J call TRBJ2-3; 9 bases line up with TRBD2. The germline V gene encodes CDR1 MNHNS and CDR2 SASEGT. V lost 7 bases and J lost 4; bases outside the gene matches: 6. The CDR3 is made up of 14 amino acids. The DNA of the CDR3 is TGTGCCAGCAATGATGGCGGGAGGGCAGATACGCAGTATTTT. It translates to CASNDGGRADTQYF.

The genes are TRBV6-6 and TRBJ2-7; 9 bases map to TRBD2. The CDR3 has 16 residues. The V gene's germline CDR1 is MNHNY and CDR2 SVGAGI (reference sequence). Trimming at V came to 2 bases and at J to 5 bases, leaving 10 bases not matched to a gene. As DNA, the CDR3 is TGTGCCAGCAGTTACCCGTTGGCTAGCGGGAAAGACGAGCAGTACTTC. Translation: CASSYPLASGKDEQYF.

J is TRBJ2-5 and V is TRBV28; the match to TRBD1 covers 7 bases. V trimming: 5 bases; J trimming: 4 bases; junction bases outside the gene matches: 4. The V gene's germline CDR1 is MDHEN and CDR2 SYDVKM. The CDR3 totals 13 residues. The CDR3 is CASSTGQRETQYF. The CDR3 region has the DNA TGTGCCAGCAGTACGGGACAGAGAGAGACCCAGTACTTC.

This chain links TRBV19 with TRBJ2-3; perhaps TRBD1 as D (6 bases). The germline gives CDR1 LNHDA, CDR2 SQIVND (reference sequence). V was trimmed by 4 bases and J by 2 bases, leaving 13 bases between them. This CDR3 comprises 15 residues. CDR3 in amino acids: CASSTPGAATDTQYF. The CDR3 nucleotides read TGTGCCAGTAGTACCCCAGGGGCCGCCACAGATACGCAGTATTTT.

The chain's CDR3 is CASRPERNTEAFF. The CDR3 DNA follows: TGTGCCAGCAGACCCGAGAGGAACACTGAAGCTTTCTTT. The gene calls are TRBV11-2 and TRBJ1-1; D is unresolved. The ends were cut back, 6 bases at V and 1 base at J, with 9 bases in the middle. The CDR3 length is 13 residues. CDR1 SGHAT and CDR2 FQNNGV come from the germline V gene. Based on the CDR3 plus reference TRBV11-2 and TRBJ1-1, the full variable domain is EAGVAQSPRYKIIEKRQSVAFWCNPISGHATLYWYQQILGQGPKLLIQFQNNGVVDDSQLPKDRFSAERLKGVDSTLKIQPAKLEDSAVYLCASRPERNTEAFFGQGTRLTVV.

The chain joins TRBV4-1 to TRBJ1-1; D possibly corresponds to TRBD1 (6 bases). With 1 base removed from V and 13 bases from J, the gap between germline ends came to 19 bases. CDR3 length: 14 amino acids. The germline V gene encodes CDR1 MGHRA and CDR2 YSYEKL. The CDR3 DNA reads as TGCGCCAGCAGCCAAGCCGCCTCAGGGGTTGACGATTTCTTT. Its translation: CASSQAASGVDDFF.

The rearrangement uses TRBV25-1 and TRBJ2-1, with 8 bases identical to TRBD2. The CDR3 contains 15 residues. In germline, CDR1 is MGHDK, CDR2 SYGVNS. J lost 2 bases, V lost 5 bases, and 5 bases had no gene match. This CDR3 reads CASSSGRSPYNEQFF. CDR3 nucleotide sequence: TGTGCCAGCAGTAGCGGGAGATCCCCCTACAATGAGCAGTTCTTC. The full variable domain, with the rest looked up from reference TRBV25-1 and TRBJ2-1, is EADIYQTPRYLVIGTGKKITLECSQTMGHDKMYWYQQDPGMELHLIHYSYGVNSTEKGDLSSESTVSRIRTEHFPLTLESARPSHTSQYLCASSSGRSPYNEQFFGPGTRLTVL.

The V gene is TRBV27, the J gene TRBJ2-7; TRBD2 matches 15 bases. Germline-derived CDR1 and CDR2 are MNHEY and SMNVEV (reference sequence). Losses at the gene ends were 4 bases for V and 0 bases for J; bases not matched to a gene: 4. This CDR3 spans 17 amino acids. The chain's CDR3 is CASSWGTSGRHSYEQYF. DNA of the CDR3: TGTGCCAGCAGTTGGGGGACTAGCGGGAGGCACTCCTACGAGCAGTACTTC.

J is TRBJ2-7 and V is TRBV5-4; D is uncertain. The germline V gene has CDR1 SGHNT and CDR2 YYREEE (reference sequence). The CDR3 spans 16 residues. V lost 0 bases, J lost 2 bases, and 15 bases lay in between. CDR3 region: CASSLAGGGGTYEQYF. The CDR3 DNA is TGTGCCAGCAGCTTGGCCGGTGGCGGTGGCACCTACGAGCAGTACTTC. The full variable domain, completed using reference TRBV5-4 and TRBJ2-7, is ETGVTQSPTHLIKTRGQQVTLRCSSQSGHNTVSWYQQALGQGPQFIFQYYREEENGRGNFPPRFSGLQFPNYSSELNVNALELDDSALYLCASSLAGGGGTYEQYFGPGTRLTVT.

The chain is built from TRBV6-6 and TRBJ1-4, with a possible D match to TRBD1 (6 bases). V was clipped by 5 bases and J by 10 bases, with 23 bases between them. CDR1 and CDR2 (germline): MNHNY, SVGAGI (reference sequence). The length of the CDR3 is 16 residues. Here the CDR3 DNA reads TGTGCCAGCAGTCCCCATGTTAGAGGGGGTGGGGGAAAACTGTTTTTT. Its translation is CASSPHVRGGGGKLFF.

The V and J genes are TRBV27 and TRBJ1-2; no clear D. This CDR3 comprises 13 residues. V lost 1 base and J lost 8, with 11 bases in between. From germline, CDR1 is MNHEY and CDR2 SMNVEV (reference sequence). This CDR3 reads CASSLWPPGGYTF. CDR3 nucleotide sequence: TGTGCCAGCAGTTTATGGCCACCGGGCGGCTACACCTTC.

V gene TRBV5-4 combines with J gene TRBJ2-2; D might be TRBD1 or TRBD2, each matching 5 bases. The CDR3 contains 18 residues. Germline CDR1 is SGHNT and CDR2 is YYREEE (reference sequence). Trimming cost V 2 bases and J 8 bases, with 25 bases left between them. CDR3 region: CASSFVGTRWDHRGELFF. Written as DNA, the CDR3 is TGTGCCAGCAGCTTTGTAGGAACCCGGTGGGACCACCGAGGGGAGCTGTTTTTT. The full variable domain, its missing parts supplied by reference TRBV5-4 and TRBJ2-2, is ETGVTQSPTHLIKTRGQQVTLRCSSQSGHNTVSWYQQALGQGPQFIFQYYREEENGRGNFPPRFSGLQFPNYSSELNVNALELDDSALYLCASSFVGTRWDHRGELFFGEGSRLTVL.

This sequence joins TRBV21-1 and TRBJ2-7; the table's D call TRBD2 went unverified against the DNA. TRBV21-1 represents a pseudogene. The CDR3 totals 14 residues. This CDR3 is CASSKDWDFYEQYF. The DNA of the CDR3 is TGTGCCAGCAGCAAAGATTGGGACTTCTACGAGCAGTACTTC.

The chain links TRBV28 to TRBJ1-5; D ambiguous. Germline CDR1 is MDHEN and CDR2 is SYDVKM. This CDR3 comprises 12 residues. Trimming cost V 8 bases and J 1 base, with 6 bases left between them. The CDR3 sequence is CASRRSNQPQHF. In DNA form, the CDR3 reads TGTGCCAGCCGCAGGAGCAATCAGCCCCAGCATTTT.

This clone was counted once. The V call is TRBV11-1, the J call TRBJ1-3; D is unclear. CDR1 and CDR2 from the germline V gene are SGHAT and FQDESV (reference sequence). This CDR3 comprises 16 residues. V lost 4 bases and J 3 bases, leaving 16 bases between the germline ends. Written as DNA, the CDR3 is TGTGCCAGCAGCTCGCGAGAGTTCATCGATGGAAACACCATATATTTT. Protein product: CASSSREFIDGNTIYF.

On this clone itself: The same CDR3 arises from other DNA sequences in this sample as well. The V and J genes are TRBV7-3 and TRBJ2-5; D unresolved. The CDR3 runs to 13 residues. Germline assignment: CDR1 SGHTA and CDR2 FQGTGA. V gave up 3 bases and J gave up 1 base, with 6 bases separating them. Here the CDR3 DNA reads TGTGCCAGCAGCTTGCAGGTCCAAGAGACCCAGTACTTC. It encodes CASSLQVQETQYF.

The rearrangement joins TRBV5-1 to TRBJ1-3; D unresolved. CDR1 and CDR2 (germline): SGHRS, YFSETQ. The V end lost 1 base, the J end lost 4 bases, and 12 bases lay between the germline ends. This CDR3 region has 15 residues. The CDR3 here is CASSLFAPSGNTIYF. CDR3 bases: TGCGCCAGCAGCTTGTTCGCTCCCTCAGGAAACACCATATATTTT. The full variable domain, in which reference TRBV5-1 and TRBJ1-3 provide the parts outside the CDR3, is KAGVTQTPRYLIKTRGQQVTLSCSPISGHRSVSWYQQTPGQGLQFLFEYFSETQRNKGNFPGRFSGRQFSNSRSEMNVSTLELGDSALYLCASSLFAPSGNTIYFGEGSWLTVV.

This chain links TRBV5-1 with TRBJ1-3; D may be TRBD1 (5 bases). Trimming stripped 0 bases from V and 4 bases from J, with 14 bases between. Germline CDR1 is SGHRS and CDR2 is YFSETQ. The CDR3 is made up of 16 amino acids. CDR3 region: CASSLVLQGYGNTIYF. CDR3 nucleotides: TGCGCCAGCAGCTTGGTTCTCCAGGGTTACGGAAACACCATATATTTT.

The chain carries TRBV5-1 and TRBJ2-2; the D gene could be TRBD1 or TRBD2 (5 bases each). The CDR3 runs to 15 residues. V lost 0 bases to trimming and J lost 5 bases, with 11 bases between them. Germline loops: CDR1 SGHRS, CDR2 YFSETQ. The CDR3 nucleotides are TGCGCCAGCAGCTTGGCCGGGGCCCCTACCGGGGAGCTGTTTTTT. This sequence encodes CASSLAGAPTGELFF.

This clone appeared a single time. The chain couples TRBV6-6 to TRBJ2-7; TRBD1 aligns across 9 bases. The V gene's germline CDR1 is MNHNY and CDR2 SVGAGI (reference sequence). V lost 2 bases and J lost 5; bases outside the gene matches: 7. There are 15 residues in the CDR3. The CDR3 region is CASSYPGQGTDEQYF. CDR3 bases: TGTGCCAGCAGTTACCCGGGACAGGGAACGGACGAGCAGTACTTC.